This TCR beta chain was captured by sequencing in a study of blood T cell repertoires in COVID-19. Cohorts were determined from participant-reported clinical history. In the original analysis: For nucleated cells, counts were estimated from reference gene primer amplification. Profiled with immunoSEQ multiplex PCR; TCRdb holds only in-frame clones, not every one. For V, J and clone size, that table is used; D and trimming come from the DNA. This table holds about 200,000 clones, around 82% found once. CDR1 and CDR2 from the germline V gene are KGHDR and SFDVKD. The CDR3 runs to 16 residues. The V and J ends lost 3 bases and 2 bases, in that order; junction bases with no gene match: 7.

This receptor was identified in a woman in her sixties or seventies with acute COVID-19. The V and J genes are TRBV24-1 and TRBJ2-5; 8 bases fit TRBD2. Sequencing input: PBMCs or T cells enriched from blood (not recorded which). The CDR3 loop is CATSDRGAGVQETQYF. For the CDR3, the DNA is TGTGCCACCAGTGATCGAGGAGCGGGGGTACAAGAGACCCAGTACTTC.